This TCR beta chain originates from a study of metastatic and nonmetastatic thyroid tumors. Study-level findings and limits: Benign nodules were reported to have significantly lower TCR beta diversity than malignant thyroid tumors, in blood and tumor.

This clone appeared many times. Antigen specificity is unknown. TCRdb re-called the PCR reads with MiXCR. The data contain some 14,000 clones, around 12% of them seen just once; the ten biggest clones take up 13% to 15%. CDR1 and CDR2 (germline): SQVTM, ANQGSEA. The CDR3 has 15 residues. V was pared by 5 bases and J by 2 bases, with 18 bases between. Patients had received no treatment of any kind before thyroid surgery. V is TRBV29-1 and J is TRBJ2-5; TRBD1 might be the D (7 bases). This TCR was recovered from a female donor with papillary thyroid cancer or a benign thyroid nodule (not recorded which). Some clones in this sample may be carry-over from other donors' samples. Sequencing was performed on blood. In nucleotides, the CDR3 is TGCAGCGTTATCTGGGTGGCAGGGGGGCAAGAGACCCAGTACTTC. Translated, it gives CSVIWVAGGQETQYF.